These T cell receptor beta chains were read from a single sample in a study of blood T cell repertoires in COVID-19. The table came from immunoSEQ multiplex PCR; TCRdb's copy has only in-frame clones and leaves some out. The table lists roughly 250,000 clones, around 85% of them singletons. Source material: peripheral blood. These receptors came from a human donor with COVID-19, enrolled during active disease. The donor label of this sample is uncertain. CDR3s include the opening cysteine and the closing phenylalanine or tryptophan. The order of the fields is D gene, clone size, J gene, V gene, CDR3 DNA, CDR3 protein. A D gene is named only where the DNA matches it firmly. Expanded clones are given a class, and other clones once, few, many or no size at all.

d_call: TRBD1; clone_size: -; j_call: TRBJ1-2; v_call: TRBV3-1/TRBV3-2; cdr3_nt: TGTGCCAGCAGCCAAGAGACAGGGGTGCGGAATGGCTACACCTTC; cdr3_aa: CASSQETGVRNGYTF
d_call: -; clone_size: -; j_call: TRBJ2-7; v_call: TRBV2; cdr3_nt: TGTGCCAGCAGTGGTGTAGTGGCGGCCGCCTACGAGCAGTACTTC; cdr3_aa: CASSGVVAAAYEQYF
d_call: -; clone_size: -; j_call: TRBJ2-1; v_call: TRBV5-4; cdr3_nt: TGTGCCAGCAGCTTGCCTCTGACTAGTGTATACAATGAGCAGTTCTTC; cdr3_aa: CASSLPLTSVYNEQFF
d_call: -; clone_size: -; j_call: TRBJ1-1; v_call: TRBV6-4; cdr3_nt: TGTGCCAGCAGTGACGGGGGGTCGCCGCGGACTGAAGCTTTCTTT; cdr3_aa: CASSDGGSPRTEAFF
d_call: -; clone_size: few; j_call: TRBJ1-1; v_call: TRBV19; cdr3_nt: TGTGCCAGTAGTTATGGGGGCAGAAAAGCTTTCTTT; cdr3_aa: CASSYGGRKAFF
d_call: -; clone_size: -; j_call: TRBJ1-5; v_call: TRBV29-1; cdr3_nt: TGCAGCGTTGCTGGCCAGGGCGGCCAGCCCCAGCATTTT; cdr3_aa: CSVAGQGGQPQHF
d_call: TRBD1; clone_size: -; j_call: TRBJ2-2; v_call: TRBV5-5; cdr3_nt: TGTGCCAGCAGCGTACGATCCGGGACAGGGGTGAACACCGGGGAGCTGTTTTTT; cdr3_aa: CASSVRSGTGVNTGELFF
d_call: TRBD2; clone_size: -; j_call: TRBJ2-1; v_call: TRBV5-4; cdr3_nt: TGTGCCAGCAGCGAGGGACTAGCGGGACTCTACAATGAGCAGTTCTTC; cdr3_aa: CASSEGLAGLYNEQFF
d_call: -; clone_size: once; j_call: TRBJ2-7; v_call: TRBV6-5; cdr3_nt: TGTGCCAGCAGTTACTCTACAGCAGAGGGCTACGAGCAGTACTTC; cdr3_aa: CASSYSTAEGYEQYF
d_call: TRBD1; clone_size: -; j_call: TRBJ1-2; v_call: TRBV5-6; cdr3_nt: TGTGCCAGCAGCTTGGGCTGGCGGACAGGCCGGGGCTACACCTTC; cdr3_aa: CASSLGWRTGRGYTF
d_call: TRBD1; clone_size: -; j_call: TRBJ1-5; v_call: TRBV6-6; cdr3_nt: TGTGCCAGCAGTTTACCGGGACAGCTCAATCAGCCCCAGCATTTT; cdr3_aa: CASSLPGQLNQPQHF
d_call: -; clone_size: -; j_call: TRBJ1-3; v_call: TRBV14; cdr3_nt: TGTGCCAGCAGCCAAGTCCCCCCAGGGATCGGGGGCTCTGGAAACACCATATATTTT; cdr3_aa: CASSQVPPGIGGSGNTIYF
d_call: -; clone_size: -; j_call: TRBJ1-6; v_call: TRBV10-2; cdr3_nt: TGCGCCAGCAGTGAGGGACAGCAACCTAATTCACCCCTCCACTTT; cdr3_aa: CASSEGQQPNSPLHF
d_call: TRBD1; clone_size: -; j_call: TRBJ1-1; v_call: TRBV19; cdr3_nt: TGTGCCAGTAGTATGGACAGGGAGGGGACTGAAGCTTTCTTT; cdr3_aa: CASSMDREGTEAFF
d_call: TRBD1; clone_size: few; j_call: TRBJ1-1; v_call: TRBV29-1; cdr3_nt: TGCAGCGGTACCGGGACAGGGGAAGCTTTCTTT; cdr3_aa: CSGTGTGEAFF
d_call: TRBD1; clone_size: few; j_call: TRBJ1-1; v_call: TRBV5-1; cdr3_nt: TGCGCCAGCAGCTCGAGGACAGGCCCCGAGCTAACTGAAGCTTTCTTT; cdr3_aa: CASSSRTGPELTEAFF
d_call: -; clone_size: -; j_call: TRBJ1-2; v_call: TRBV9; cdr3_nt: TGTGCCAGTAAAACAGGGACCAGTTACGGCTACACCTTC; cdr3_aa: CASKTGTSYGYTF
d_call: TRBD1; clone_size: -; j_call: TRBJ2-1; v_call: TRBV5-4; cdr3_nt: TGTGCCAGCGCCCCAGGGACAGGGGGCTACAATGAGCAGTTCTTC; cdr3_aa: CASAPGTGGYNEQFF
d_call: -; clone_size: -; j_call: TRBJ2-5; v_call: TRBV3-1/TRBV3-2; cdr3_nt: TGTGCCAGCAGCCAAGCCGCTAACCAAGAGACCCAGTACTTC; cdr3_aa: CASSQAANQETQYF
d_call: -; clone_size: -; j_call: TRBJ1-3; v_call: TRBV5-1; cdr3_nt: TGCGCCAGCAGCTTGGGCACAGGGCGTCATGGAAACACCATATATTTT; cdr3_aa: CASSLGTGRHGNTIYF
d_call: TRBD2; clone_size: once; j_call: TRBJ2-3; v_call: TRBV4-2; cdr3_nt: TGTGCCAGCAGCCAAGGAGGCGGGAGGGTCCCAGATACGCAGTATTTT; cdr3_aa: CASSQGGGRVPDTQYF
d_call: TRBD1; clone_size: -; j_call: TRBJ2-7; v_call: TRBV4-3; cdr3_nt: TGCGCCAGCAGCCAAGATGACGGGACAGGGTCCTACGAGCAGTACTTC; cdr3_aa: CASSQDDGTGSYEQYF
d_call: TRBD1; clone_size: -; j_call: TRBJ1-2; v_call: TRBV5-6; cdr3_nt: TGTGCCAGCAGCCCCCCCTTTGGGGACAGGGTGCTTTCTTGCACCTTC; cdr3_aa: CASSPPFGDRVLSCTF
d_call: -; clone_size: -; j_call: TRBJ2-2; v_call: TRBV19; cdr3_nt: TGTGCCAGTAGCACCTTCTTGGTCGGGTCCGGGGAGCTGTTTTTT; cdr3_aa: CASSTFLVGSGELFF
d_call: -; clone_size: -; j_call: TRBJ2-7; v_call: TRBV28; cdr3_nt: TGTGCCAGCAGTTTCCGGCGGGGCTTTATGGGCGAGCAGTACTTC; cdr3_aa: CASSFRRGFMGEQYF
d_call: -; clone_size: -; j_call: TRBJ2-7; v_call: TRBV10-1; cdr3_nt: TGCGCCAGCCCGGGGGTGTCCGACCTTGAGGGAATCTACGAGCAGTACTTC; cdr3_aa: CASPGVSDLEGIYEQYF
d_call: -; clone_size: once; j_call: TRBJ1-6; v_call: TRBV28; cdr3_nt: TGTGCCAGCAGTCCACACACCAGCTCCTATAATTCACCCCTCCACTTT; cdr3_aa: CASSPHTSSYNSPLHF
d_call: TRBD1; clone_size: few; j_call: TRBJ1-6; v_call: TRBV5-1; cdr3_nt: TGCGCCAGCAGCTTACGGGACAGGCCGGGAAATTCACCCCTCCACTTT; cdr3_aa: CASSLRDRPGNSPLHF
d_call: TRBD1; clone_size: -; j_call: TRBJ2-5; v_call: TRBV29-1; cdr3_nt: TGCAGCGTTGGCCCGACAGGGAAGGGTGAGACCCAGTACTTC; cdr3_aa: CSVGPTGKGETQYF
d_call: TRBD2; clone_size: -; j_call: TRBJ2-1; v_call: TRBV7-2; cdr3_nt: TGTGCCAGCAGCTTAGCGGGGACTAGAGTCGCGTTCTTC; cdr3_aa: CASSLAGTRVAFF
d_call: TRBD1; clone_size: -; j_call: TRBJ2-3; v_call: TRBV7-2; cdr3_nt: TGTGCCAGCAGCGCCTACAGGGGCGGTTTTAGCACAGATACGCAGTATTTT; cdr3_aa: CASSAYRGGFSTDTQYF
d_call: -; clone_size: few; j_call: TRBJ1-2; v_call: TRBV27; cdr3_nt: TGTGCCAGCAGTTTATCCCCCTCAGTCTATGGCTACACCTTC; cdr3_aa: CASSLSPSVYGYTF
d_call: -; clone_size: -; j_call: TRBJ2-7; v_call: TRBV6-5; cdr3_nt: TGTGCCAGCCCCCAAACTAGTTTCTACGAGCAGTACTTC; cdr3_aa: CASPQTSFYEQYF
d_call: TRBD1; clone_size: -; j_call: TRBJ1-2; v_call: TRBV6-1; cdr3_nt: TGTGCCAGCAGTGAATCGGGACAGGGAGGTGGCTACACCTTC; cdr3_aa: CASSESGQGGGYTF
d_call: TRBD2; clone_size: -; j_call: TRBJ2-7; v_call: TRBV19; cdr3_nt: TGTGCCAGTATGACTAGCGGGGGGTCCTACGAGCAGTACTTC; cdr3_aa: CASMTSGGSYEQYF
d_call: TRBD2; clone_size: -; j_call: TRBJ2-7; v_call: TRBV5-1; cdr3_nt: TGCGCCAGCAGCGGGGGGACTAGCGGAGGCTACGAGCAGTACTTC; cdr3_aa: CASSGGTSGGYEQYF
d_call: -; clone_size: -; j_call: TRBJ1-1; v_call: TRBV21-1; cdr3_nt: TGTGCCAGCAGCAAGTGGGACAGGGGGGGACGTGGTGAAGCTTTCTTT; cdr3_aa: CASSKWDRGGRGEAFF
d_call: TRBD2; clone_size: -; j_call: TRBJ2-1; v_call: TRBV19; cdr3_nt: TGTGCCAGTAGGCCTACTAGCGGAGGGAACTACAATGAGCAGTTCTTC; cdr3_aa: CASRPTSGGNYNEQFF
d_call: TRBD1; clone_size: once; j_call: TRBJ1-1; v_call: TRBV3-1/TRBV3-2; cdr3_nt: TGTGCCAGCAGCCAAGGACGATCAGGGGGGAACACTGAAGCTTTCTTT; cdr3_aa: CASSQGRSGGNTEAFF
d_call: TRBD1; clone_size: -; j_call: TRBJ2-7; v_call: TRBV27; cdr3_nt: TGTGCCAGCAGTGCCACCGGGACAGGGGGCACCTACGAGCAGTACTTC; cdr3_aa: CASSATGTGGTYEQYF
d_call: -; clone_size: -; j_call: TRBJ2-7; v_call: TRBV11-3; cdr3_nt: TGTGCCAGCAGCTTAGGCCGCGCCTCCTACGAGCAGTACTTC; cdr3_aa: CASSLGRASYEQYF
d_call: -; clone_size: -; j_call: TRBJ1-5; v_call: TRBV2; cdr3_nt: TGTGCCAGCACTGGGGGGACTTTGAATCAGCCCCAGCATTTT; cdr3_aa: CASTGGTLNQPQHF
d_call: -; clone_size: -; j_call: TRBJ1-2; v_call: TRBV12-3/TRBV12-4; cdr3_nt: TGTGCCAGCAGTTTCTCTGACAGGTTGGGCTTC; cdr3_aa: CASSFSDRLGF
d_call: -; clone_size: -; j_call: TRBJ2-1; v_call: TRBV2; cdr3_nt: TGTGCCAGCAGTGAGAGTACAGCTTACAATGAGCAGTTCTTC; cdr3_aa: CASSESTAYNEQFF
d_call: -; clone_size: -; j_call: TRBJ2-3; v_call: TRBV5-1; cdr3_nt: TGCGCCAGCAGCCTAATACCGGGGAAGACACCCCCAGATACGCAGTATTTT; cdr3_aa: CASSLIPGKTPPDTQYF
d_call: TRBD1; clone_size: -; j_call: TRBJ2-4; v_call: TRBV4-3; cdr3_nt: TGCGCCAGCAGCCAAGATTACGGGCAGGGGGCATGGAGCATTCAGTACTTC; cdr3_aa: CASSQDYGQGAWSIQYF